Below, 2 T cell receptor beta chains from the same sample are listed, as sequenced in a study of blood T cell repertoires in COVID-19 (dated by TCRdb to between 2020 and 2021). The library was obtained by the immunoSEQ multiplex PCR assay. In TCRdb, the immuneACCESS table is reduced to in-frame sequences with V and J assigned. These tables do not hold every clone; where another copy was compared, an unresolved V gene accounts for under half, and the others remain unexplained. Within this sample are about 120,000 clones, with approximately 83% of them counted one time only. About a tenth of the sample belongs to the ten largest clones. The source material was peripheral blood. The receptors originated from a man older than 75 with acute or convalescent COVID-19.

The chain has TRBV5-1 and TRBJ1-4; 7 positions agree with TRBD1. The trim removed 2 bases at V and 0 bases at J, leaving 13 bases unmatched. CDR3 length: 19 residues. Per germline, CDR1 SGHRS and CDR2 YFSETQ. CDR3 amino acids: CASSFLSGQITTTNEKLFF. Written as DNA, the CDR3 is TGCGCCAGCAGCTTCCTCTCGGGACAGATTACTACAACTAATGAAAAACTGTTTTTT.

This chain connects TRBV5-1 to TRBJ1-4; unclear D gene. The germline gives CDR1 SGHRS, CDR2 YFSETQ. Trimming pared 1 base from V and 0 bases from J, leaving 4 bases between. The CDR3 length is 14 residues. DNA of the CDR3: TGCGCCAGCAGCTTGACAACAACTAATGAAAAACTGTTTTTT. It specifies CASSLTTTNEKLFF.